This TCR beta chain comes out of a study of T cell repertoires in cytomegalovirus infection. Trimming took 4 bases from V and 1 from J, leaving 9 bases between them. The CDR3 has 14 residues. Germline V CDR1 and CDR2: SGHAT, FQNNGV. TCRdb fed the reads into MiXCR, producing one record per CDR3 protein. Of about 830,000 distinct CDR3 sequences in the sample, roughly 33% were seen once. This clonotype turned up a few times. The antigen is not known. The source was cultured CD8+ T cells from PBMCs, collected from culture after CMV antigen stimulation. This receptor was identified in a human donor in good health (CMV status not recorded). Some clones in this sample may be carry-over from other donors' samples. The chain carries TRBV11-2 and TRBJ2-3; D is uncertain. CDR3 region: CASSSPVGTDTQYF. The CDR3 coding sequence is TGTGCCAGCAGCTCACCGGTTGGCACAGATACGCAGTATTTT.